Many counts were recorded for the clone carrying this T cell receptor (beta chain). With two-round multiplex PCR, TCR beta CDR3 sequences were amplified from genomic DNA. Amplification during the initial PCR round employed primers specific to each TRBV and TRBJ gene. MiXCR, run by TCRdb on the multiplex PCR reads, gives a single entry per CDR3 protein. The sample lists fewer than 35,000 distinct CDR3 sequences, around a third occurring once. A volume of 5 to 6 milliliters of peripheral blood was collected by draw at each of two time points. The data were taken from a study of prognosis after radiotherapy for stage I lung cancer. Study-level information: In about 15 patients the disease was a newly diagnosed primary stage I lung tumor, whereas a few had oligometastatic NSCLC following surgical resection of the primary tumor. SBRT spanned 3 to 5 fractions, reaching a biologically effective dose of at least 100 Gy. Median age was 74.5 years (53 to 84) among around 13 men and over five women.

Sequences were derived from PBMCs, sampled before or after stereotactic body radiation therapy (not recorded which). The receptor was isolated from a donor aged 50 or older with non-small cell lung cancer.

CDR3 in DNA: TGTGCCAGCAGCTACCCGTCCTACAATGAGCAGTTCTTC. Its protein is CASSYPSYNEQFF. V is TRBV5-4 and J is TRBJ2-1; the D is unclear. Germline loops: CDR1 SGHNT, CDR2 YYREEE (reference sequence). This CDR3 is 13 amino acids long. Trimming shortened V by 3 bases and J by 1 base, and 5 bases separated the two germline ends.